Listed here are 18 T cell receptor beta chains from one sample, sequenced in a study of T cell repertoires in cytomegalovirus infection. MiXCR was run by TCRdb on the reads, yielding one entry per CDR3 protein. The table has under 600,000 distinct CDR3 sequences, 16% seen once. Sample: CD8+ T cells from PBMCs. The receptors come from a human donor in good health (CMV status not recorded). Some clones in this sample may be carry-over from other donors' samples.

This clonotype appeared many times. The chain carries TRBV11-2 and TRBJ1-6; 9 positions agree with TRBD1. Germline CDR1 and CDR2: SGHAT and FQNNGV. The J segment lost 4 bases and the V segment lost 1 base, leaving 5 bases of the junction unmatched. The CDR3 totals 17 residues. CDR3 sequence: CASSLATGGGYNSPLHF. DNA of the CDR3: TGTGCCAGCAGCTTAGCGACAGGGGGAGGATATAATTCACCCCTCCACTTT.

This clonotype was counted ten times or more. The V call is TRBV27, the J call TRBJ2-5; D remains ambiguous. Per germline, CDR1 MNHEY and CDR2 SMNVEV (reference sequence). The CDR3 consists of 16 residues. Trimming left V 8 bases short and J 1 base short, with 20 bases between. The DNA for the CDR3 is TGTGCCAGCTCGACTTTCCGTGGGCCTATCCAAGAGACCCAGTACTTC. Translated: CASSTFRGPIQETQYF.

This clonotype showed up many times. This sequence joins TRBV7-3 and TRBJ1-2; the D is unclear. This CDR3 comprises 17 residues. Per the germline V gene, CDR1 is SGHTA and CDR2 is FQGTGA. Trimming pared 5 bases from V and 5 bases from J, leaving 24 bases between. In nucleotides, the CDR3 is TGTGCCAGCAGCCCCACTCCGGCCGGAGGACGGATATATGGCTACACCTTC. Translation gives CASSPTPAGGRIYGYTF.

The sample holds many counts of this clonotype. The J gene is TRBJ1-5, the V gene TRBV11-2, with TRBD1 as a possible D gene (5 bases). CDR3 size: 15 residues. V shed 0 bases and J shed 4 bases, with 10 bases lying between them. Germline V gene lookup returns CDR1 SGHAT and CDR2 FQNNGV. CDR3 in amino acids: CASSLEQGGNQPQHF. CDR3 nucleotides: TGTGCCAGCAGCTTAGAGCAGGGTGGTAATCAGCCCCAGCATTTT.

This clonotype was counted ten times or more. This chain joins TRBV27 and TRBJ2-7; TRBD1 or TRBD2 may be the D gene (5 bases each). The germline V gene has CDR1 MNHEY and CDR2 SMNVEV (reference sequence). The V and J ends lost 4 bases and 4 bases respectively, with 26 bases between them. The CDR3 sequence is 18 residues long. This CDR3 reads CASSSGSGLYGGKYEQYF. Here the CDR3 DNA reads TGTGCCAGCAGTTCAGGGAGTGGGTTATACGGTGGGAAGTACGAGCAGTACTTC.

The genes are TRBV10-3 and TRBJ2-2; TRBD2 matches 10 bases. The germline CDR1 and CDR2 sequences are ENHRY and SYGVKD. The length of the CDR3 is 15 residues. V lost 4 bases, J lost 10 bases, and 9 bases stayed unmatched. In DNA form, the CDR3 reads TGTGCCATCAGTGGGGGGACTAGCGTAACGGAGGAGCTGTTTTTT. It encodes CAISGGTSVTEELFF.

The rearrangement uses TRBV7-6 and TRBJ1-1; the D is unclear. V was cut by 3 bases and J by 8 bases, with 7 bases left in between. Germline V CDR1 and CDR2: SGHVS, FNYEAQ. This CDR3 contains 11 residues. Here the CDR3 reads CASSFLGEAFF. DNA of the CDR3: TGTGCCAGCAGCTTTCTTGGGGAAGCTTTCTTT.

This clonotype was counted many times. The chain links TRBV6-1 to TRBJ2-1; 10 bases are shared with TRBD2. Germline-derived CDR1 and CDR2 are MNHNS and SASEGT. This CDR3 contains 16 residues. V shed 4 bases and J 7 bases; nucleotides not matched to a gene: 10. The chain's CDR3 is CASSGALLAGLNEQFF. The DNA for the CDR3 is TGTGCCAGCAGTGGAGCCCTACTAGCGGGATTGAATGAGCAGTTCTTC.

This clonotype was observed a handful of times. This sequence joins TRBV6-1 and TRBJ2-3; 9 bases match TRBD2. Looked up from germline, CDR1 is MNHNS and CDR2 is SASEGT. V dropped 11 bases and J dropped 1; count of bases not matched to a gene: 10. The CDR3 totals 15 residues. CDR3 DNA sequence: TGTGCCGGGGCAAGGCGGGGGGGGGGCACAGATACGCAGTATTTT. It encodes CAGARRGGGTDTQYF.

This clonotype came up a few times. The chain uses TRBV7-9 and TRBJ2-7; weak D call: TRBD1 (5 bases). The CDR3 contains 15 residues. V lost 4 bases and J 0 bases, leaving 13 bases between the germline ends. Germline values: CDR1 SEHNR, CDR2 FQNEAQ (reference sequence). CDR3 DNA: TGTGCCAGCAGCTCTCCGACAGAAAGCTCCTACGAGCAGTACTTC. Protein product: CASSSPTESSYEQYF. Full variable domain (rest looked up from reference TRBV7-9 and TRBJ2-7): DTGVSQNPRHKITKRGQNVTFRCDPISEHNRLYWYRQTLGQGPEFLTYFQNEAQLEKSRLLSDRFSAERPKGSFSTLEIQRTEQGDSAMYLCASSSPTESSYEQYFGPGTRLTVT.

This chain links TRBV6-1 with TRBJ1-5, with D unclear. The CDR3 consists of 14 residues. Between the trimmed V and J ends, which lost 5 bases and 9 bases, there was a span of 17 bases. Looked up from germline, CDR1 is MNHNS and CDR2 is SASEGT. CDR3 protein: CASSSNSGSLPQHF. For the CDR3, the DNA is TGTGCCAGCAGTTCGAACAGTGGGTCATTGCCCCAGCATTTT.

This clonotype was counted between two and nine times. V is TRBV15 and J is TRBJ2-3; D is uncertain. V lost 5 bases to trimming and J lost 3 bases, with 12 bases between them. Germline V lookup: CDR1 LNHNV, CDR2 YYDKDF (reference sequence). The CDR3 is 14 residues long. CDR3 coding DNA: TGTGCCACCAGCTCTTTCCGGTTTACAGATACGCAGTATTTT. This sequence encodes CATSSFRFTDTQYF.

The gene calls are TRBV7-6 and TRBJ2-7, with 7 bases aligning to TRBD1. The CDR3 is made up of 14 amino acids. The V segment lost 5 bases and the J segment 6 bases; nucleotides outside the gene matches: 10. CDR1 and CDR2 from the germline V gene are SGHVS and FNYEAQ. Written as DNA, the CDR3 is TGTGCCAGCAGCATAAAAGGGGGCCCGTCCGAGCAGTACTTC. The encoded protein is CASSIKGGPSEQYF.

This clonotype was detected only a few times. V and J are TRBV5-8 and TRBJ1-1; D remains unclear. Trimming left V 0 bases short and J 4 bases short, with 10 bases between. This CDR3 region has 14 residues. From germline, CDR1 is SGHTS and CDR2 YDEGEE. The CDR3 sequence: CASSLDIGFTEAFF. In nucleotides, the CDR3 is TGTGCCAGCAGCTTGGACATAGGGTTCACTGAAGCTTTCTTT.

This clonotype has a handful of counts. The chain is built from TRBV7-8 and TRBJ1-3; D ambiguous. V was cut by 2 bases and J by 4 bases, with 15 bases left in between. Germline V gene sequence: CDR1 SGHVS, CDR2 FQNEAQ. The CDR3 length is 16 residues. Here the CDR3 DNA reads TGTGCCAGCAGCTTAACCGGGTTGCTATCCGGAAACACCATATATTTT. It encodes CASSLTGLLSGNTIYF.

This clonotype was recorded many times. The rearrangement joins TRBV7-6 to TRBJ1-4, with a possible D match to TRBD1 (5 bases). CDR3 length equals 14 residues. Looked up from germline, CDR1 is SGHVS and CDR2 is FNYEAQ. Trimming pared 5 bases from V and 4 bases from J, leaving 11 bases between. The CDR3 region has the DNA TGTGCCAGCAGCAGCGGGACTTTTAATGAAAAACTGTTTTTT. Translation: CASSSGTFNEKLFF.

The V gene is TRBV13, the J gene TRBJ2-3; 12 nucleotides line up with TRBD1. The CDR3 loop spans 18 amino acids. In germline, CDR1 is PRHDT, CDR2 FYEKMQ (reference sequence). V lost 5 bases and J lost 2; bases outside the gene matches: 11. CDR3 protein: CASSLGTGGVSDTDTQYF. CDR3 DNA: TGTGCCAGCAGCCTCGGGACAGGGGGCGTTAGCGACACAGATACGCAGTATTTT.

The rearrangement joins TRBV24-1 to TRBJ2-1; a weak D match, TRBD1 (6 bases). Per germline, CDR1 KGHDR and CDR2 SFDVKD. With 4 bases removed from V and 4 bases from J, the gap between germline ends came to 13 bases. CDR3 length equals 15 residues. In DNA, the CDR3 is TGTGCCACCAGTGACGAAGGGGGTCCGTACAATGAGCAGTTCTTC. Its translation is CATSDEGGPYNEQFF.